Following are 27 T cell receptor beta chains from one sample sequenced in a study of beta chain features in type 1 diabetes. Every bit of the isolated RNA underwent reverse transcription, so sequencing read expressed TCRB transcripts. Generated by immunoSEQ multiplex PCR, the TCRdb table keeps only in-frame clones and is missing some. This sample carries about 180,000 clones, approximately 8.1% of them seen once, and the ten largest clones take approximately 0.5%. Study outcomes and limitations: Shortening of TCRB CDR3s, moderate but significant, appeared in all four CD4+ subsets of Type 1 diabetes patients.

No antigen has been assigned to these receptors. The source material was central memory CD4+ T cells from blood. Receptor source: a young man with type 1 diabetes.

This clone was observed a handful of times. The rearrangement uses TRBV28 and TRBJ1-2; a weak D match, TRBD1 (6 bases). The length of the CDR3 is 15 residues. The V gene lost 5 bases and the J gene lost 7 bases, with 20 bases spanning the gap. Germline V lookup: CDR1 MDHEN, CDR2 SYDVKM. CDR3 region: CASSRAGGALRGYTF. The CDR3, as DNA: TGTGCCAGCAGTCGTGCGGGGGGGGCGCTTCGTGGCTACACCTTC.

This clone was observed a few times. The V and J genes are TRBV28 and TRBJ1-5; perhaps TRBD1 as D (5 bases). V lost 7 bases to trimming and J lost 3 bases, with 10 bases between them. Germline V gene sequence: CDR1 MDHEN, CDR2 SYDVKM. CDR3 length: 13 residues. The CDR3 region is CASNRQLNQPQHF. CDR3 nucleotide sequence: TGTGCCAGCAATCGACAGCTCAATCAGCCCCAGCATTTT. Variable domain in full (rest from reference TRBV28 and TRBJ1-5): DVKVTQSSRYLVKRTGEKVFLECVQDMDHENMFWYRQDPGLGLRLIYFSYDVKMKEKGDIPEGYSVSREKKERFSLILESASTNQTSMYLCASNRQLNQPQHFGDGTRLSIL.

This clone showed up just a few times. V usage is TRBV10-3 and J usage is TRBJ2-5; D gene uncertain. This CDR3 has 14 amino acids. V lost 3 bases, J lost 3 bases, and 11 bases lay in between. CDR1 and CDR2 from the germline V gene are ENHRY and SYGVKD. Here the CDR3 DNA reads TGTGCCATCAGTGACTCGACTGCAGAAGAGACCCAGTACTTC. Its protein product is CAISDSTAEETQYF.

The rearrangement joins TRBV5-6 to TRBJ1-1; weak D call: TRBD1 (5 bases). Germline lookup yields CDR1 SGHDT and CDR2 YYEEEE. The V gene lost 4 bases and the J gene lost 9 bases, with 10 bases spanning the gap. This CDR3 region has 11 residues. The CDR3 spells CASSARGQAFF. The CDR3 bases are TGTGCCAGCAGCGCGCGGGGACAAGCTTTCTTT. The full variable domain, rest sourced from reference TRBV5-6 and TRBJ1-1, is DAGVTQSPTHLIKTRGQQVTLRCSPKSGHDTVSWYQQALGQGPQFIFQYYEEEERQRGNFPDRFSGHQFPNYSSELNVNALLLGDSALYLCASSARGQAFFGQGTRLTVV.

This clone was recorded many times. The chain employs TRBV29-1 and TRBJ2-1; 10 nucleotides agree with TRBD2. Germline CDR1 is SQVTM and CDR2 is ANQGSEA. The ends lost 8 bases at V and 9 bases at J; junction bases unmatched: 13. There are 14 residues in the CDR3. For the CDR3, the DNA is TGCAGCCTCGCTACGGCTAGCGGGAGCATTGAGCAGTTCTTC. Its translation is CSLATASGSIEQFF.

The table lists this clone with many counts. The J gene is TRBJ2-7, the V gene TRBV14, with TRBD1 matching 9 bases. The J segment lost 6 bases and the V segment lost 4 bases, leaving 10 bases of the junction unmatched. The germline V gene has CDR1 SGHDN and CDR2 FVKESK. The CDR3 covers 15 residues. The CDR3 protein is CASSLPGQGNSEQYF. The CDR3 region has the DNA TGTGCCAGCAGCCTGCCGGGACAGGGTAATAGCGAGCAGTACTTC.

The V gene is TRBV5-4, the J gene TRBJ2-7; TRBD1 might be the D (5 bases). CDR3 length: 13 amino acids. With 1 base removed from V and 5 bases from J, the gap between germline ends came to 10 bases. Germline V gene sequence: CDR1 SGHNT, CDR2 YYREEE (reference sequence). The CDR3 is CASSLRGPNEQYF. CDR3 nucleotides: TGTGCCAGCAGCTTGAGGGGTCCCAACGAGCAGTACTTC.

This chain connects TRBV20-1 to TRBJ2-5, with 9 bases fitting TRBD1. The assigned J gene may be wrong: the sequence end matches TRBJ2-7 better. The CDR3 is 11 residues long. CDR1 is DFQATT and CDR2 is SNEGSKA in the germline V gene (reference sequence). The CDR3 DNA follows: TGCAGTCCGGGACAGGGAAACGAGCAGTACTTC. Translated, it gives CSPGQGNEQYF.

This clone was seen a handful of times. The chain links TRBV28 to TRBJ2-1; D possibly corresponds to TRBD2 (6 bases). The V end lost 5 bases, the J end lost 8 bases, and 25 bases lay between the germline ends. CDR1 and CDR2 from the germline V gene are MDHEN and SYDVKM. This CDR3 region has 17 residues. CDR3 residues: CASSPHPGASVSYEQFF. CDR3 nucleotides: TGTGCCAGCAGTCCCCACCCCGGGGCTAGCGTAAGCTATGAGCAGTTCTTC.

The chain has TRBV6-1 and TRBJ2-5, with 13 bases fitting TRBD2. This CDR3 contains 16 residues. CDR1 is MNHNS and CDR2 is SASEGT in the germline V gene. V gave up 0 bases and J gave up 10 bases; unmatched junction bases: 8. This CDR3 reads CASSEATTSGRPGQYF. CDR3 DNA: TGTGCCAGCAGTGAAGCTACGACTAGCGGGAGGCCCGGCCAGTACTTC.

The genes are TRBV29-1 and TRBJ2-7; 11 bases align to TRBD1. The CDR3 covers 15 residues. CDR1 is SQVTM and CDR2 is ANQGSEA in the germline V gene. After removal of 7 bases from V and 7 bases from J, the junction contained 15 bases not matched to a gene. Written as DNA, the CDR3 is TGCAGCGCCTCCCCCACAGGACAGGGGGCGCGGGAGCAGTACTTC. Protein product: CSASPTGQGAREQYF.

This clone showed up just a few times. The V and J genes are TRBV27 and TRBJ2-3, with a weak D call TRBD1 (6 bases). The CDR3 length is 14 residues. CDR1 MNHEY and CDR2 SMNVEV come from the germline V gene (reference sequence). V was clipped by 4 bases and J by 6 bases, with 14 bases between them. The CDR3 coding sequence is TGTGCCAGCAGTTCGAAACAGGGTACGGATACGCAGTATTTT. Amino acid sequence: CASSSKQGTDTQYF.

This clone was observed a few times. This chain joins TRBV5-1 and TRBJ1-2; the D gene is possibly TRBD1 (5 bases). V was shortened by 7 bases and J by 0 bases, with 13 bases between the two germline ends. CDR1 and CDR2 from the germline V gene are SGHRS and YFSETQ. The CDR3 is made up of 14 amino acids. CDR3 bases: TGCGCCAGCGGCCAGGACACGCCTAACTATGGCTACACCTTC. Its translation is CASGQDTPNYGYTF.

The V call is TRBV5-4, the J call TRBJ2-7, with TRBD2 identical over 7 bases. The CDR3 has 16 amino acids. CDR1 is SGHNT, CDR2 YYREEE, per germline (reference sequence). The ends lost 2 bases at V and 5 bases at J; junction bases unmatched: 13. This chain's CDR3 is CASSLGGRAFSNEQYF. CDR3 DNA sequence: TGTGCCAGCAGCTTAGGTGGGAGGGCCTTTTCCAACGAGCAGTACTTC. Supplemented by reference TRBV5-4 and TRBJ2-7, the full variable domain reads ETGVTQSPTHLIKTRGQQVTLRCSSQSGHNTVSWYQQALGQGPQFIFQYYREEENGRGNFPPRFSGLQFPNYSSELNVNALELDDSALYLCASSLGGRAFSNEQYFGPGTRLTVT.

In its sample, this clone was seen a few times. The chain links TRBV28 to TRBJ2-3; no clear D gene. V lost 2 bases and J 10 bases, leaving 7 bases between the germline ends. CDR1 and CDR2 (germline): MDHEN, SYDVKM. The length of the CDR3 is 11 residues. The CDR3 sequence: CASSLGGPQYF. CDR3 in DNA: TGTGCCAGCAGTTTAGGCGGCCCGCAGTATTTT.

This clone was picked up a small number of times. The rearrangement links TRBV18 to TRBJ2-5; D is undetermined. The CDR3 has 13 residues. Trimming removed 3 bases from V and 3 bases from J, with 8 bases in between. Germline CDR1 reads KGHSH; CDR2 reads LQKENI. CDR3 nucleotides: TGTGCCAGCTCACCTTCGATAGAAGAGACCCAGTACTTC. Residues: CASSPSIEETQYF.

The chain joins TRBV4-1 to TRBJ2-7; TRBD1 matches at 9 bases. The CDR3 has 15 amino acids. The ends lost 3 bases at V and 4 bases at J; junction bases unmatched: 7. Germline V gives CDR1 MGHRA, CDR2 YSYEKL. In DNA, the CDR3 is TGCGCCAGCAGCCATAGCACAGGGGGCTTTTACGAGCAGTACTTC. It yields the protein CASSHSTGGFYEQYF.

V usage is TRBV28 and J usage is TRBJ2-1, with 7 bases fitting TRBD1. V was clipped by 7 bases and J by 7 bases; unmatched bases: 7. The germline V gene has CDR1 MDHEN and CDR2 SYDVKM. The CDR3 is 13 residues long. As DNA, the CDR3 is TGTGCCAGCATGCCAGGGGGTTTGAATGAGCAGTTCTTC. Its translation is CASMPGGLNEQFF.

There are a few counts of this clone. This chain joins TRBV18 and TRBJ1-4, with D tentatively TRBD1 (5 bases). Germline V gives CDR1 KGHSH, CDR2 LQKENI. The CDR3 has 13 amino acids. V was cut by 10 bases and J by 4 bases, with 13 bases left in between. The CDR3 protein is CATTRDYNEKLFF. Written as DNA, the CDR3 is TGTGCCACCACACGGGACTATAATGAAAAACTGTTTTTT.

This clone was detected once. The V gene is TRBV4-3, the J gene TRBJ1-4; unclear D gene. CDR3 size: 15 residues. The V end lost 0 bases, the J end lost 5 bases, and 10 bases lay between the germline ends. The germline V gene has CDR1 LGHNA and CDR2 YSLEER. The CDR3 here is CASSQDFYENEKLFF. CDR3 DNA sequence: TGCGCCAGCAGCCAAGATTTTTACGAGAATGAAAAACTGTTTTTT.

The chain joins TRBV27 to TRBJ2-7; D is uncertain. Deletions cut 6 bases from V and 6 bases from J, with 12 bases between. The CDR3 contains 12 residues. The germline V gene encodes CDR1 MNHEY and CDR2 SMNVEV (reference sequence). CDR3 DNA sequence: TGTGCCAGCAGGGATCTAGTCGGCGAGCAGTACTTC. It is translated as CASRDLVGEQYF.

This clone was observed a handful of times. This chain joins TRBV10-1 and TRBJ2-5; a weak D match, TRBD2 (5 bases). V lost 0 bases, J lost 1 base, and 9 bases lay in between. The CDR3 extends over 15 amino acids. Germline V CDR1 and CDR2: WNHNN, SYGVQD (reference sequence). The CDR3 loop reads CASSESRAGQETQYF. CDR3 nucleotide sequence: TGCGCCAGCAGTGAGTCGAGGGCAGGCCAAGAGACCCAGTACTTC.

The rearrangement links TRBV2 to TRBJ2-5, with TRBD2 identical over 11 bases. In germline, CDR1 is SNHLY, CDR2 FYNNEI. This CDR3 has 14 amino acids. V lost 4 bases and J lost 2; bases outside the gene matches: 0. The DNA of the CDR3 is TGTGCCAGCAGTGGGACTAGCGGGCAAGAGACCCAGTACTTC. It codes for CASSGTSGQETQYF. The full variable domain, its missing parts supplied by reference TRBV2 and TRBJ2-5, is EPEVTQTPSHQVTQMGQEVILRCVPISNHLYFYWYRQILGQKVEFLVSFYNNEISEKSEIFDDQFSVERPDGSNFTLKIRSTKLEDSAMYFCASSGTSGQETQYFGPGTRLLVL.

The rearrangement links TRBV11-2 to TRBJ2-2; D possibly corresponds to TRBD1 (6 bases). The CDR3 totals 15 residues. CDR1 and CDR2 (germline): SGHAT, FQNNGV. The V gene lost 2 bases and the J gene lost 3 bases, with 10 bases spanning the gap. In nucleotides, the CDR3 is TGTGCCAGCAGCTTAACGGACAGTTACACCGGGGAGCTGTTTTTT. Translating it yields CASSLTDSYTGELFF.

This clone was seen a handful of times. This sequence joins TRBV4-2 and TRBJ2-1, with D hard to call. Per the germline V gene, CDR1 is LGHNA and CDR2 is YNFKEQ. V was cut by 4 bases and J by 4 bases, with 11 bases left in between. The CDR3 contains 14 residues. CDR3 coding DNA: TGTGCCAGCAGCCTTAGAGGCGTATACAATGAGCAGTTCTTC. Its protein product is CASSLRGVYNEQFF.

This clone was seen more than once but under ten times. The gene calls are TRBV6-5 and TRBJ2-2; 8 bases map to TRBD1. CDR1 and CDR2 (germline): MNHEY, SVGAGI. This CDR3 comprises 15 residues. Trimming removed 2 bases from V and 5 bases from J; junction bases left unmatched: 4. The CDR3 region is CASSYGRGRTGELFF. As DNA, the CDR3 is TGTGCCAGCAGTTACGGCAGGGGGCGAACCGGGGAGCTGTTTTTT.

The CDR3 protein is CASSPDSYEQYF. CDR3 nucleotide sequence: TGTGCCAGCAGCCCCGACTCGTACGAGCAGTACTTC. V and J are TRBV11-2 and TRBJ2-5; D is uncertain. The DNA end is more similar to TRBJ2-7, so the J call may be wrong. The CDR3 sequence is 12 residues long. CDR1 SGHAT and CDR2 FQNNGV come from the germline V gene.